The sequence of this TCR beta chain was determined in a study of post-analysis software for immune sequencing data. Per the germline V gene, CDR1 is MDHEN and CDR2 is SYDVKM. This CDR3 spans 15 amino acids. Concerning this clonotype itself: Its antigen is unknown. A read error may explain this, as a much larger clone is one base away.

The study's findings and limits: Four or five TRBV segments (TRBV5-6, TRBV5-1 and TRBV20-1 among them) occurred more frequently in patients than in controls.

Unique molecular identifiers featured in each of the TCR beta cDNA libraries. From the PCR reads, TCRdb called clonotypes with MiXCR, one entry per CDR3 protein. Here the sample spans about 260,000 distinct CDR3 sequences, 35% to 40% being singletons. V gene TRBV28 combines with J gene TRBJ2-1; possible D gene TRBD1, 6 bases. Matching the DNA end better, TRBJ2-7 makes the J call doubtful. Source material: blood. The sequence derives from a girl aged 10-17 years with multiple sclerosis. CDR3 DNA sequence: TGTGCCAGCACCACGGGGCAGGGGTCCTACAATGAGCAGTACTTC. Protein sequence: CASTTGQGSYNEQYF.